The next 25 T cell receptor beta chains were all read from a single sample in a study of T-cell reconstitution after alpha-beta-depleted transplantation in children listed by TCRdb under 2016. The library relied on PCR. Sequencing instrument: Illumina HiSeq 2500. To normalize quantification of the TCRbeta repertoire, the TCR libraries were built with molecular barcoding that relied on unique molecular identifiers. In TCRdb, the public reads were trimmed at Q25 with fastp and aligned with MiXCR, with productive beta chains retained. Here each entry gathers all rows of one CDR3 protein and keeps the most common genes and DNA. The sample table contains about 980,000 distinct CDR3 sequences; only one count was recorded for about 29% of them. The top ten clones comprise under 30% of the sample. Explained via the paper, the treatment or condition label denotes: allogeneic hematopoietic cell transplantation with graft depleted of TCRalphabeta T cells and CD19 B cells.

This specimen was PBMCs, mostly from graft donor cells, taken 360 days after TCRalphabeta/CD19-depleted stem cell transplant. The receptors come from a boy under three years old who had a stem cell transplant for SCID, so the T cells may come from the graft donor.

This clonotype was counted a few times. CDR3 sequence reads: CASSLDRGATNEKLFF. The CDR3 coding sequence is TGTGCCAGCAGTTTAGACAGGGGAGCAACTAATGAAAAACTGTTTTTT. The chain couples TRBV12-3 or TRBV12-4 to TRBJ1-4, with 7 bases fitting TRBD1. V was pared by 1 base and J by 0 bases, with 2 bases of the junction left unmatched. The CDR3 sequence is 16 residues long.

This clonotype was detected ten times or more. The chain is built from TRBV9 and TRBJ2-3; no clear D. V lost 2 bases to trimming and J lost 1 base, with 23 bases between them. In germline, CDR1 is SGDLS, CDR2 YYNGEE. The CDR3 has 19 residues. CDR3 coding DNA: TGTGCCAGCAGCGTCCTCCCCTGGTTCGCCAAGACGGGCACAGATACGCAGTATTTT. This gives the protein CASSVLPWFAKTGTDTQYF.

The chain has TRBV6-1 and TRBJ1-2; TRBD1 matches at 7 bases. Per the germline V gene, CDR1 is MNHNS and CDR2 is SASEGT. J gave up 5 bases and V 5 bases, and 11 bases lay outside the gene matches. There are 15 residues in the CDR3. The CDR3 region has the DNA TGTGCCAGCAGTCCCCGACGACAGGGCGGGTATGGCTACACCTTC. Translated: CASSPRRQGGYGYTF.

The V and J genes are TRBV4-1 and TRBJ1-1; D is uncertain. Trimming took off 4 bases at V and 1 base at J, with 13 bases between the two ends. The germline CDR1 and CDR2 sequences are MGHRA and YSYEKL. The CDR3 extends over 15 amino acids. CDR3 in DNA: TGCGCCAGCAGCCGACACGCGAGGAAGAACACTGAAGCTTTCTTT. As protein: CASSRHARKNTEAFF.

This chain uses TRBV5-1 with TRBJ2-3; 10 bases agree with TRBD1. Trimming at V came to 4 bases and at J to 5 bases, leaving 7 bases not matched to a gene. Germline lookup yields CDR1 SGHRS and CDR2 YFSETQ. The CDR3 extends over 15 amino acids. CDR3 in amino acids: CASSKDRGMVDTQYF. DNA for the CDR3: TGCGCCAGCAGCAAGGACAGGGGGATGGTAGATACGCAGTATTTT.

This clonotype was seen only a few times. This rearrangement joins TRBV10-1 to TRBJ1-1; unclear D gene. Per the germline V gene, CDR1 is WNHNN and CDR2 is SYGVQD (reference sequence). The CDR3 has 13 amino acids. The ends were cut back, 7 bases at V and 4 bases at J, with 13 bases in the middle. The CDR3: CASNEGLGTEAFF. In DNA, the CDR3 is TGCGCCAGCAACGAGGGATTGGGCACTGAAGCTTTCTTT.

This clonotype was counted between two and nine times. The rearrangement links TRBV5-1 to TRBJ2-1; 8 bases align to TRBD2. Germline-derived CDR1 and CDR2 are SGHRS and YFSETQ. This CDR3 is 17 amino acids long. Trimming cost V 4 bases and J 7 bases; bases outside gene matches: 16. CDR3 coding DNA: TGCGCCAGCAGCCCGGTTCTCGGCGGGGGGTCCCTAAATGAGCAGTTCTTC. As protein: CASSPVLGGGSLNEQFF. The whole variable domain, remainder taken from reference TRBV5-1 and TRBJ2-1, is KAGVTQTPRYLIKTRGQQVTLSCSPISGHRSVSWYQQTPGQGLQFLFEYFSETQRNKGNFPGRFSGRQFSNSRSEMNVSTLELGDSALYLCASSPVLGGGSLNEQFFGPGTRLTVL.

The gene calls are TRBV27 and TRBJ2-7; no clear D gene. The germline gives CDR1 MNHEY, CDR2 SMNVEV (reference sequence). This CDR3 contains 14 residues. Trimming left V 3 bases short and J 4 bases short, with 13 bases between. CDR3 coding DNA: TGTGCCAGCAGTTTGTCCCGAGGCATGTACGAGCAGTACTTC. Encoded protein: CASSLSRGMYEQYF.

This chain connects TRBV4-3 to TRBJ2-7; TRBD1 agrees at 9 bases. V was clipped by 2 bases and J by 3 bases; unmatched bases: 5. Germline CDR1 LGHNA, CDR2 YSLEER. The CDR3 runs 15 residues. The CDR3 loop reads CASSQYDRGIYEQYF. The CDR3 DNA follows: TGCGCCAGCAGCCAATATGACAGGGGGATCTACGAGCAGTACTTC.

The genes are TRBV4-2 and TRBJ2-5, with D perhaps assigned TRBD1 or TRBD2 (5 bases each). The CDR3 runs to 16 residues. Germline-derived CDR1 and CDR2 are LGHNA and YNFKEQ. V was clipped by 0 bases and J by 5 bases, with 16 bases between them. The CDR3 is CASSQDGTNSFETQYF. CDR3 coding DNA: TGTGCCAGCAGCCAAGATGGGACCAACTCATTTGAGACCCAGTACTTC.

In its sample, this clonotype was seen a few times. This rearrangement joins TRBV20-1 to TRBJ2-5, with 10 bases lining up with TRBD1. Per germline, CDR1 DFQATT and CDR2 SNEGSKA (reference sequence). The CDR3 loop spans 15 amino acids. V gave up 2 bases and J gave up 4 bases; unmatched junction bases: 7. The CDR3, as DNA: TGCAGTGCTAGAACAGACAGGGGGCAGGGAGAGACCCAGTACTTC. Protein: CSARTDRGQGETQYF.

This clonotype was seen only a few times. The genes are TRBV20-1 and TRBJ2-1, with unresolved D. CDR3 size: 12 residues. Trimming took 0 bases from V and 10 from J, leaving 10 bases between them. Germline CDR1 and CDR2: DFQATT and SNEGSKA (reference sequence). CDR3 sequence reads: CSARDLSWEQFF. The DNA of the CDR3 is TGCAGTGCTAGAGATCTAAGTTGGGAGCAGTTCTTC.

The chain links TRBV12-3 or TRBV12-4 to TRBJ1-4; a possible D gene is TRBD1 (6 bases). This CDR3 has 15 amino acids. The germline V and J ends were trimmed by 5 bases and 5 bases, with 15 bases remaining between them. Written as DNA, the CDR3 is TGTGCCAGCAGTCGCTTACAGGGAGGGAATGAAAAACTGTTTTTT. This encodes CASSRLQGGNEKLFF.

This clonotype was observed a few times. The chain carries TRBV6-1 and TRBJ1-1; D uncertain. The germline gives CDR1 MNHNS, CDR2 SASEGT. The CDR3 spans 15 residues. Trimming removed 2 bases at V and 1 base at J, with 11 bases between. CDR3 DNA sequence: TGTGCCAGCAGTGAAAATCTCGCCGGGAACACTGAAGCTTTCTTT. Protein product: CASSENLAGNTEAFF.

The rearrangement links TRBV27 to TRBJ2-5; D is unresolved. V was shortened by 0 bases and J by 1 base, with 12 bases between the two germline ends. The CDR3 runs to 16 residues. The germline gives CDR1 MNHEY, CDR2 SMNVEV (reference sequence). This CDR3 is CASSLSVGLLQETQYF. The DNA for the CDR3 is TGTGCCAGCAGTTTATCGGTGGGGTTACTCCAAGAGACCCAGTACTTC.

This clonotype was picked up a small number of times. The chain recombines TRBV14 with TRBJ2-5; perhaps TRBD1 as D (6 bases). The V end was cut by 2 bases, the J end by 1 base, with 14 bases between. The germline V gene has CDR1 SGHDN and CDR2 FVKESK. The CDR3 is 16 residues long. The CDR3 spells CASSQYYRAIQETQYF. The CDR3 region has the DNA TGTGCCAGCAGCCAATATTACAGGGCGATCCAAGAGACCCAGTACTTC.

This clonotype was counted once. The chain is built from TRBV5-1 and TRBJ2-1; possibly TRBD1 for D (5 bases). The CDR3 covers 14 residues. Per the germline V gene, CDR1 is SGHRS and CDR2 is YFSETQ. V dropped 0 bases and J dropped 6 bases, with 10 bases sitting between them. CDR3 nucleotide sequence: TGCGCCAGCAGCTTGGCCTTCCAGGGCAATGAGCAGTTCTTC. It is translated as CASSLAFQGNEQFF.

This chain joins TRBV2 and TRBJ2-7; no firm D call. Germline CDR1 is SNHLY and CDR2 is FYNNEI. The CDR3 is made up of 13 amino acids. With 5 bases removed from V and 3 bases from J, the gap between germline ends came to 11 bases. The CDR3 loop reads CASSRNMLYEQYF. CDR3 in DNA: TGTGCCAGCAGTCGTAACATGCTCTACGAGCAGTACTTC.

The V and J genes are TRBV12-3 or TRBV12-4 and TRBJ2-5; 8 bases line up with TRBD1. The CDR3 consists of 16 residues. V lost 5 bases and J lost 5; bases outside the gene matches: 13. This CDR3 reads CASSLHGQGRLETQYF. The CDR3 DNA follows: TGTGCCAGCAGTCTCCATGGACAGGGCAGGTTGGAGACCCAGTACTTC.

The table lists this clonotype with a few counts. The V call is TRBV10-3, the J call TRBJ2-1, with TRBD1 matching 7 bases. This CDR3 region has 13 residues. The V gene's germline CDR1 is ENHRY and CDR2 SYGVKD. The V segment lost 10 bases and the J segment 5 bases; nucleotides outside the gene matches: 8. The CDR3 region is CATSTGSNNEQFF. The CDR3 DNA follows: TGTGCCACCTCGACAGGGTCCAACAATGAGCAGTTCTTC.

The rearrangement joins TRBV29-1 to TRBJ1-4, with TRBD1 identical over 9 bases. The CDR3 spans 13 residues. Trimming took 4 bases from V and 7 from J; bases not matched to a gene: 4. Germline V gene sequence: CDR1 SQVTM, CDR2 ANQGSEA. Written as DNA, the CDR3 is TGCAGCGTTGCACAGGGGGCGGGTGAAAAACTGTTTTTT. This sequence encodes CSVAQGAGEKLFF.

This clonotype was detected a few times. The gene calls are TRBV2 and TRBJ1-2; TRBD1 is a possible D gene (5 bases). The CDR3 is 14 amino acids. The V end was cut by 4 bases, the J end by 4 bases, with 13 bases between. Germline CDR1 reads SNHLY; CDR2 reads FYNNEI. The CDR3 region has the DNA TGTGCCAGCAGTGGACAAGGGGCCGTCTATGGCTACACCTTC. This sequence encodes CASSGQGAVYGYTF.

This clonotype was counted between two and nine times. This chain uses TRBV5-1 with TRBJ2-1; 11 positions match TRBD2. Trimming cost V 3 bases and J 5 bases; bases outside gene matches: 7. The germline gives CDR1 SGHRS, CDR2 YFSETQ. CDR3 length: 16 amino acids. The CDR3 region is CASSWEGTSGNNEQFF. For the CDR3, the DNA is TGCGCCAGCAGCTGGGAGGGGACTAGCGGCAACAATGAGCAGTTCTTC.

This clonotype turned up a few times. The rearrangement uses TRBV9 and TRBJ2-1; perhaps D is TRBD1 or TRBD2 (6 bases each). Trimming cost V 2 bases and J 8 bases, with 14 bases left between them. The CDR3 covers 14 residues. Germline CDR1 is SGDLS and CDR2 is YYNGEE. The chain's CDR3 is CASSVAGPGDEQFF. For the CDR3, the DNA is TGTGCCAGCAGCGTTGCGGGGCCAGGGGATGAGCAGTTCTTC. The whole variable domain, remainder taken from reference TRBV9 and TRBJ2-1, is DSGVTQTPKHLITATGQRVTLRCSPRSGDLSVYWYQQSLDQGLQFLIQYYNGEERAKGNILERFSAQQFPDLHSELNLSSLELGDSALYFCASSVAGPGDEQFFGPGTRLTVL.

This clonotype was seen a handful of times. The J gene is TRBJ2-1, the V gene TRBV20-1; 8 nucleotides agree with TRBD2. CDR3 length: 14 amino acids. V dropped 6 bases and J dropped 7; count of bases not matched to a gene: 11. Germline values: CDR1 DFQATT, CDR2 SNEGSKA (reference sequence). CDR3 DNA sequence: TGCAGTGCCATCCAACCGGGACTAGTTAATGAGCAGTTCTTC. This sequence encodes CSAIQPGLVNEQFF.